This section outlines one T cell receptor beta chain sequence together with its context. This specimen belongs to a study of control samples from healthy donors and cancer patients. Unmatched junction bases numbered 9, after V lost 5 bases and J lost 10 bases. The CDR3 extends over 15 amino acids. Germline CDR1 is SGHTA and CDR2 is FQGNSA. The assay was immunoSEQ multiplex PCR, and TCRdb's table has in-frame clones only and misses some. The sample comprises about 68,000 clones, 65% to 85% of which are singletons, and 15% to 18% rests with the top ten. Source material: blood. The clonotype comes from a man in his 60s in good health. The chain recombines TRBV7-2 with TRBJ1-6; 9 bases line up with TRBD1. The CDR3 here is CASSIGTGTRSPLHF. CDR3 bases: TGTGCCAGCAGCATCGGGACAGGGACGCGGTCACCCCTCCACTTT.